This TCR beta chain was profiled in a study of T-cell reconstitution after alpha-beta-depleted transplantation in children. The TCRbeta library was prepared with unique molecular identifiers. Each CDR3 protein is one row after TCRdb ran MiXCR on the PCR reads. The repertoire consists of about 110,000 distinct CDR3 sequences, with under 13% occurring once and the leading ten covering around 8.2%. After removal of 3 bases from V and 4 bases from J, the junction contained 3 bases not matched to a gene. The CDR3 contains 15 residues. Germline V CDR1 and CDR2: KGHDR, SFDVKD. This clonotype showed up many times.

The sample was PBMCs from the stem cell graft donor, taken from the stem cell graft. The receptor was derived from a human donor who donated a stem cell graft to a child with acute lymphoblastic leukemia. The J gene is TRBJ1-5, the V gene TRBV24-1; 9 bases match TRBD1. This CDR3 is CATSDPGTGNQPQHF. In nucleotides, the CDR3 is TGTGCCACCAGTGATCCCGGGACAGGGAATCAGCCCCAGCATTTT.